This passage covers 20 T cell receptor beta chains from one sample sequenced in a study of Graves' ophthalmopathy and Graves' hyperthyroidism. Amplified TCR beta CDR3 regions were obtained using RNA transcripts as template. First-round RT-PCR with HTBI primers preceded a second-round multiplex PCR. MiXCR was run by TCRdb on the multiplex PCR reads, yielding one entry per CDR3 protein. The sample has over 150,000 distinct CDR3 sequences, under 40% seen once. Material: peripheral blood. All receptors come from a woman between 40 and 50 years old with Graves' ophthalmopathy.

This chain uses TRBV7-2 with TRBJ1-5; no firm D call. Germline V gene data show CDR1 as SGHTA and CDR2 as FQGNSA. The V end lost 1 base, the J end lost 4 bases, and 5 bases lay between the germline ends. The CDR3 is 13 amino acids. In DNA form, the CDR3 reads TGTGCCAGCAGCTTAGAGGTGAATCAGCCCCAGCATTTT. Protein: CASSLEVNQPQHF.

This clonotype was seen many times. The chain has TRBV4-1 and TRBJ2-2; the D is unclear. This CDR3 has 15 amino acids. The ends were cut back, 4 bases at V and 4 bases at J, with 13 bases in the middle. Germline V gene data show CDR1 as MGHRA and CDR2 as YSYEKL. CDR3 nucleotides: TGCGCCAGCAGCCCCCCCTCCTGGGGCACCGGGGAGCTGTTTTTT. Translating gives CASSPPSWGTGELFF.

Ten or more counts support this clonotype. The chain couples TRBV27 to TRBJ1-1; D not certain. CDR3 size: 11 residues. CDR1 is MNHEY and CDR2 is SMNVEV in the germline V gene (reference sequence). Trimming left V 8 bases short and J 1 base short, with 5 bases between. The CDR3 sequence: CASGRNTEAFF. CDR3 nucleotides: TGTGCCAGCGGAAGGAACACTGAAGCTTTCTTT.

This clonotype was seen many times. The chain recombines TRBV6-5 with TRBJ1-1; D is perhaps TRBD1 (6 bases). Germline CDR1 MNHEY, CDR2 SVGAGI. The CDR3 spans 13 residues. Trimming cost V 2 bases and J 4 bases, with 8 bases left between them. Written as DNA, the CDR3 is TGTGCCAGCAGTTACGGCAGGGGCACTGAAGCTTTCTTT. Protein: CASSYGRGTEAFF.

The V call is TRBV28, the J call TRBJ2-2, with D possibly matching TRBD1 (6 bases). The CDR3 sequence is 15 residues long. Per germline, CDR1 MDHEN and CDR2 SYDVKM. V was trimmed by 6 bases and J by 4 bases, leaving 15 bases between them. The CDR3 DNA sequence: TGTGCCAGCAGGCCCGGACAGACCTCCACCGGGGAGCTGTTTTTT. It yields the protein CASRPGQTSTGELFF.

This clonotype showed up just once. The V gene is TRBV24-1, the J gene TRBJ2-7; the match to TRBD1 covers 10 bases. Germline trimming cut 2 bases from V and 4 bases from J; bases unmatched to any gene: 4. The length of the CDR3 is 15 residues. Germline V lookup: CDR1 KGHDR, CDR2 SFDVKD. The CDR3 region has the DNA TGTGCCACCAGTGATTCGGGGACAGGGGAGTACGAGCAGTACTTC. It encodes CATSDSGTGEYEQYF.

This clonotype has ten or more counts. The chain joins TRBV20-1 to TRBJ1-1, with TRBD1 as a possible D gene (6 bases). With 2 bases removed from V and 5 bases from J, the gap between germline ends came to 15 bases. Germline V lookup: CDR1 DFQATT, CDR2 SNEGSKA (reference sequence). The CDR3 covers 14 residues. The DNA for the CDR3 is TGCAGTGCTAGATCCTCTCAGGGGAGGACTGAAGCTTTCTTT. Its protein is CSARSSQGRTEAFF.

In this sample, this clonotype turned up many times. The CDR3: CASSLGTASPLHF. In DNA, the CDR3 is TGTGCCAGCAGCTTAGGGACTGCTTCACCCCTCCACTTT. The V call is TRBV7-9, the J call TRBJ1-6; D not resolved. V lost 1 base to trimming and J lost 9 bases, with 7 bases between them. This CDR3 spans 13 amino acids. The germline V gene has CDR1 SEHNR and CDR2 FQNEAQ (reference sequence).

This chain joins TRBV6-5 and TRBJ1-2, with TRBD1 matching 9 bases. Per germline, CDR1 MNHEY and CDR2 SVGAGI. This CDR3 has 15 residues. V was pared by 4 bases and J by 6 bases, with 9 bases of the junction left unmatched. In nucleotides, the CDR3 is TGTGCCAGCAGTTCGCCCGGGGGGACAGGGAATGGCTACACCTTC. It codes for CASSSPGGTGNGYTF.

This clonotype was seen at least ten times. The V call is TRBV6-5, the J call TRBJ1-1; possible D gene TRBD1, 6 bases. Germline lookup yields CDR1 MNHEY and CDR2 SVGAGI. The CDR3 runs 16 residues. The V end lost 2 bases, the J end lost 1 base, and 14 bases lay between the germline ends. The chain's CDR3 is CASSYRQAAKNTEAFF. CDR3 DNA sequence: TGTGCCAGCAGTTACAGACAGGCGGCAAAGAACACTGAAGCTTTCTTT.

This clonotype occurred a few times. The rearrangement uses TRBV11-2 and TRBJ2-7; unclear D gene. Germline CDR1 is SGHAT and CDR2 is FQNNGV. Trimming removed 1 base from V and 2 bases from J, with 6 bases in between. The CDR3 is 13 amino acids. CDR3 loop: CASSLGFTYEQYF. As DNA, the CDR3 is TGTGCCAGCAGCTTAGGGTTCACCTACGAGCAGTACTTC.

This clonotype occurred many times. The chain carries TRBV7-9 and TRBJ1-2; the match to TRBD1 covers 7 bases. V dropped 5 bases and J dropped 6; count of bases not matched to a gene: 6. The germline gives CDR1 SEHNR, CDR2 FQNEAQ (reference sequence). This CDR3 has 13 residues. CDR3 region: CASSLGQLDGYTF. DNA for the CDR3: TGTGCCAGCAGCCTGGGACAGCTGGATGGCTACACCTTC.

In its sample, this clonotype was seen a few times. The gene calls are TRBV6-2 or TRBV6-3 and TRBJ2-7; no firm D call. V was cut by 2 bases and J by 4 bases, with 6 bases left in between. The CDR3 has 12 residues. CDR1 and CDR2 from the germline V gene are MNHEY and SVGEGT. CDR3 bases: TGTGCCAGCAGTTACGGAAATTACGAGCAGTACTTC. It yields the protein CASSYGNYEQYF.

The CDR3 loop reads CASNPFRVSRHEQYF. Written as DNA, the CDR3 is TGTGCCAGCAATCCATTTAGGGTCAGCCGTCACGAGCAGTACTTC. The chain recombines TRBV6-1 with TRBJ2-7; unclear D gene. CDR3 size: 15 residues. The V gene lost 7 bases and the J gene lost 5 bases, with 21 bases spanning the gap. The germline gives CDR1 MNHNS, CDR2 SASEGT.

The chain employs TRBV6-1 and TRBJ2-7; 13 bases map to TRBD2. After removal of 7 bases from V and 5 bases from J, the junction contained 8 bases not matched to a gene. The germline V gene encodes CDR1 MNHNS and CDR2 SASEGT. This CDR3 contains 15 residues. The CDR3 protein is CASIPSTSGRNEQYF. CDR3 nucleotides: TGTGCCAGCATCCCCTCGACTAGCGGGAGGAACGAGCAGTACTTC.

There are many counts of this clonotype. The rearrangement joins TRBV7-2 to TRBJ1-1, with 9 bases lining up with TRBD1. With 5 bases clipped from V and 6 bases from J, the junction kept 4 bases outside the gene matches. The germline gives CDR1 SGHTA, CDR2 FQGNSA. The CDR3 length is 13 residues. The CDR3 nucleotides read TGTGCCAGCAGCCCCTGGACAGGGGCTGAAGCTTTCTTT. Amino acid sequence: CASSPWTGAEAFF. Supplemented by reference TRBV7-2 and TRBJ1-1, the full variable domain reads GAGVSQSPSNKVTEKGKDVELRCDPISGHTALYWYRQSLGQGLEFLIYFQGNSAPDKSGLPSDRFSAERTGGSVSTLTIQRTQQEDSAVYLCASSPWTGAEAFFGQGTRLTVV.

V gene TRBV20-1 combines with J gene TRBJ2-5; no definite D call. This CDR3 has 13 residues. The V gene lost 1 base and the J gene lost 4 bases, with 10 bases spanning the gap. The germline gives CDR1 DFQATT, CDR2 SNEGSKA (reference sequence). The CDR3 protein is CSARVPYLETQYF. CDR3 coding DNA: TGCAGTGCTAGAGTGCCGTATTTAGAGACCCAGTACTTC.

This clonotype has ten or more counts. As DNA, the CDR3 is TGTGCCAGCAACACAGGGAGCTCTGGGGCCAACGTCCTGACTTTC. Encoded protein: CASNTGSSGANVLTF. The chain links TRBV28 to TRBJ2-6; TRBD1 is a possible D gene (6 bases). V gave up 7 bases and J gave up 0 bases, with 10 bases separating them. Germline CDR1 and CDR2: MDHEN and SYDVKM. This CDR3 comprises 15 residues.

This clonotype has ten or more counts. The genes are TRBV20-1 and TRBJ1-5; a weak D match, TRBD1 (6 bases). The germline V gene encodes CDR1 DFQATT and CDR2 SNEGSKA (reference sequence). This CDR3 has 12 residues. V lost 8 bases and J 6 bases, leaving 14 bases between the germline ends. The CDR3 region is CSPSKGGQPQHF. CDR3 DNA: TGCAGTCCCTCGAAGGGGGGTCAGCCCCAGCATTTT.

This clonotype has only one observation. This sequence joins TRBV6-1 and TRBJ1-5, with D uncertain. V was trimmed by 6 bases and J by 0 bases, leaving 12 bases between them. The CDR3 sequence is 15 residues long. The germline V gene encodes CDR1 MNHNS and CDR2 SASEGT. CDR3 sequence reads: CASRTSFYSNQPQHF. The CDR3 nucleotides are TGTGCCAGCAGAACGAGTTTCTATAGCAATCAGCCCCAGCATTTT.